These T cell receptor beta chains were read from a single sample in a study of regulatory T cells in long-lasting Graves disease. TCRdb processed the multiplex PCR reads anew with MiXCR; each CDR3 protein has one entry. Of 700,000 or so distinct CDR3 sequences in the sample, roughly 30% are singletons; the top ten hold roughly 40%. Specimen: peripheral blood mononuclear cells (PBMCs), collected when the disease was refractory, from a patient treated with antithyroid drugs. Receptors were obtained from a female donor with Graves disease. CDR3s include the opening cysteine and the closing phenylalanine or tryptophan. The D gene is left open where the match is weak. The size entry is marked missing in some rows and otherwise reads once, few, many or a size class.

j_call v_call clone_size d_call cdr3_aa cdr3_nt
TRBJ1-3 TRBV18 few . CASSPQGPGNTIYF TGTGCCAGCTCACCCCAGGGGCCTGGAAACACCATATATTTT
TRBJ2-5 TRBV29-1 . . CSGRLVGETQYF TGCAGCGGCCGACTAGTTGGGGAGACCCAGTACTTC
TRBJ2-7 TRBV5-1 few . CASSAGTPRSYEQYF TGCGCCAGCAGCGCCGGGACCCCCAGGTCCTACGAGCAGTACTTC
TRBJ1-2 TRBV9 . . CASSIAAGLGYGYTF TGTGCCAGCAGCATCGCGGCGGGTTTGGGTTATGGCTACACCTTC
TRBJ1-5 TRBV15 . . CATSRDFGNQPQHF TGTGCCACCAGCAGAGATTTTGGCAATCAGCCCCAGCATTTT
TRBJ1-4 TRBV30 . . CAFRAATNEKLFF TGTGCCTTCCGGGCCGCAACTAATGAAAAACTGTTTTTT
TRBJ1-5 TRBV28 . . CASYALGQPQHF TGTGCCAGCTACGCCTTAGGGCAGCCCCAGCATTTT
TRBJ2-7 TRBV2 many . CASSEVLSGTEQYF TGTGCCAGCAGTGAAGTCCTATCTGGGACCGAGCAGTACTTC
TRBJ1-2 TRBV9 . . CASSVASSEAYGYTF TGTGCCAGCAGCGTAGCTAGTAGTGAGGCCTATGGCTACACCTTC
TRBJ2-5 TRBV12-3/TRBV12-4 . TRBD2 CASSLILAGDQGTQYF TGTGCCAGCAGTTTAATCCTAGCGGGCGACCAAGGGACCCAGTACTTC
TRBJ1-5 TRBV7-2 . . CAGSLDGRDQPQHF TGTGCCGGCAGCTTAGACGGCAGGGATCAGCCCCAGCATTTT
TRBJ2-7 TRBV2 many . CASSEERAGLSEQYF TGTGCCAGCAGTGAGGAGAGGGCAGGGTTATCCGAGCAGTACTTC
TRBJ1-2 TRBV20-1 . TRBD1 CSAAGTDNYGYTF TGCAGTGCTGCCGGGACAGATAACTATGGCTACACCTTC
TRBJ1-1 TRBV9 . . CASSERDHANTEAFF TGTGCCAGCAGCGAGAGAGACCACGCGAACACTGAAGCTTTCTTT
TRBJ1-2 TRBV7-2 . . CASSSPRAGPPSKGYTF TGTGCCAGCAGCAGTCCCCGCGCAGGCCCTCCAAGCAAGGGCTACACCTTC
TRBJ1-2 TRBV28 . TRBD1 CASSPPGQGLGGYTF TGTGCCAGCAGTCCACCGGGACAGGGGCTAGGTGGCTACACCTTC
TRBJ2-2 TRBV2 . TRBD2 CASSLAVQRGTGELFF TGTGCCAGCAGCTTAGCCGTCCAGCGGGGAACCGGGGAGCTGTTTTTT
TRBJ2-2 TRBV12-3/TRBV12-4 . TRBD2 CASNIAGPNTGELFF TGTGCCAGCAACATAGCGGGTCCGAACACCGGGGAGCTGTTTTTT
TRBJ2-7 TRBV12-3/TRBV12-4 many TRBD1 CASSLVEGRQGARHEQYF TGTGCCAGCAGTTTAGTAGAGGGGCGGCAGGGGGCTCGCCACGAGCAGTACTTC
TRBJ2-7 TRBV2 few . CASSETSVSYEQYF TGTGCCAGCAGTGAAACGAGCGTCTCCTACGAGCAGTACTTC
TRBJ1-2 TRBV19 . . CASTPRASGRGYTF TGTGCCAGTACACCACGGGCTTCGGGAAGGGGCTACACCTTC
TRBJ2-7 TRBV5-6 few TRBD1 CASSPRQGVAEQYF TGTGCCAGCAGCCCGAGACAGGGTGTTGCCGAGCAGTACTTC
TRBJ1-5 TRBV12-3/TRBV12-4 many TRBD1 CASSTRGTGVSNQPQHF TGTGCCAGCAGTACCAGGGGCACAGGGGTGAGCAATCAGCCCCAGCATTTT
TRBJ1-1 TRBV7-2 few . CASSLNRAAFF TGTGCCAGCAGCTTGAACAGGGCCGCTTTCTTT
TRBJ1-4 TRBV27 . . CASHCPGPRNEKLFF TGTGCCAGCCATTGTCCGGGACCCAGGAATGAAAAACTGTTTTTT
TRBJ1-2 TRBV28 few TRBD1 CASMSKGAGYGYTF TGTGCCAGCATGTCGAAGGGGGCCGGCTATGGCTACACCTTC
TRBJ1-1 TRBV5-1 once . CASKSGAKTEAFF TGCGCCAGCAAAAGTGGGGCCAAGACTGAAGCTTTCTTT
TRBJ1-2 TRBV19 . . CASRTLSINYGYTF TGTGCCAGTAGGACGCTTAGCATTAACTATGGCTACACCTTC
TRBJ1-1 TRBV12-3/TRBV12-4 . . CASSFPGRGKAFF TGTGCCAGCAGTTTCCCGGGAAGAGGAAAAGCTTTCTTT
TRBJ2-4 TRBV5-1 . . CASSLTLAKNIQYF TGCGCCAGCAGCTTAACCCTAGCCAAAAACATTCAGTACTTC
TRBJ2-2 TRBV6-1 . TRBD1 CASSKGARNTGELFF TGTGCCAGCAGTAAGGGGGCAAGGAACACCGGGGAGCTGTTTTTT
TRBJ2-7 TRBV9 few . CASTPGGSSSYEQYF TGTGCCAGCACCCCCGGAGGGTCCAGCTCCTACGAGCAGTACTTC
TRBJ1-5 TRBV6-9 . . CASSYSEGVGNQPQHF TGTGCCAGCAGTTACTCTGAAGGGGTGGGCAATCAGCCCCAGCATTTT
TRBJ1-5 TRBV3-1 . . CASSQDSYSNQPQHF TGTGCCAGCAGCCAAGACAGCTATAGCAATCAGCCCCAGCATTTT
TRBJ2-7 TRBV7-3 few . CASSVAAESYEQYF TGTGCCAGCAGCGTCGCGGCGGAGTCCTACGAGCAGTACTTC
TRBJ1-1 TRBV28 many . CADRPITSLMNTEAFF TGTGCCGACCGGCCCATCACATCCCTAATGAACACTGAAGCTTTCTTT
TRBJ2-5 TRBV28 few . CASGPPSQETQYF TGTGCCAGCGGCCCTCCCAGCCAAGAGACCCAGTACTTC
TRBJ1-2 TRBV20-1 few TRBD1 CSARDLGTATNYGYTF TGCAGTGCTAGAGATCTTGGGACAGCAACTAACTATGGCTACACCTTC
TRBJ1-1 TRBV20-1 few . CSARPGYTEAFF TGCAGTGCTAGACCTGGGTACACTGAAGCTTTCTTT
TRBJ1-2 TRBV10-3 . TRBD1 CAISLGQGGGYTF TGTGCCATCAGCCTTGGACAGGGGGGTGGCTACACCTTC